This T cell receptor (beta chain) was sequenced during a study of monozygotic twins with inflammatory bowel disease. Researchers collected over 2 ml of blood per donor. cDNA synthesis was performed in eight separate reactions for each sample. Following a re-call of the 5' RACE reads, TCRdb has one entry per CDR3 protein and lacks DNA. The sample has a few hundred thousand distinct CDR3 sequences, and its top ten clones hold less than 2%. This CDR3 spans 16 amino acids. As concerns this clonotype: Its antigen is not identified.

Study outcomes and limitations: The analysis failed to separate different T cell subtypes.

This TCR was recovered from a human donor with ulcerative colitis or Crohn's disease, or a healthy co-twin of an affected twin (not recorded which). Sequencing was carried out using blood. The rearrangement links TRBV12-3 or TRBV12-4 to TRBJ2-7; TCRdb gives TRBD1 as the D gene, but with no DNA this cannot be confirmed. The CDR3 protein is CASSFAPGQGSYEQYF.